This TCR beta chain was identified in a study of T cell repertoires in cytomegalovirus infection (dated by TCRdb to the late 2010s). Study-wide context: Donor HLA type was relevant to the analysis, as public TCR beta signatures indicated carriage of CMV infection together with the matching HLA type. Points the paper makes about the study in general: In both this cohort and an independent roughly 400-donor cohort, the cumulative frequency of public TCR beta family members distinguished carriers of CMV infection plus the relevant HLA type. In the ex vivo response, HLA-C-restricted CMV-specific TCR beta clonotypes were dominant, and in two of eight donors the single most frequent clonotype came from this HLA-C-restricted group.

V is clipped by 5 bases and J by 5 bases, and the sequence between their germline boundaries is 13 bases long. Spanning cysteine to phenylalanine, the CDR3 consists of 14 amino acids. The sequence is cut down to CDR3 DNA, 42 bases in frame from base 1. From a lookup of the germline V gene, CDR1 and CDR2 are MNHEY and SVGEGT. A note on this clonotype: No antigen is known for it. No quality values exist for individual bases; no much larger clone is one base distant.

This sample was sequenced with an Illumina HiSeq 1500. TCRdb took the public reads, trimmed them with fastp at Q25, ran MiXCR for clone calling and kept in-frame beta chains. Each CDR3 protein gets just one entry, which takes the most common genes and DNA from the rows behind it. The sample table holds hundreds of thousands of distinct CDR3 sequences, of which 17% were seen once. Around 11% of the sample belongs to the ten largest clones. The receptor's source is a human donor in good health (CMV status not recorded). Some clones in this sample may be carry-over from other donors' samples. Material: PBMCs. The V gene is TRBV6-2 or TRBV6-3 and the J gene is TRBJ1-5, and possibly TRBD1, on 5 matching bases. The DNA sequence is TGTGCCAGCAGTCTGAGACAGACCTATCAGCCCCAGCATTTT. This translates into CASSLRQTYQPQHF.